The T cell receptor (beta chain) under discussion was sequenced for a study of T cells after yellow fever vaccination. TCRdb independently ran MiXCR on the 5' RACE reads; one entry per CDR3 protein. The repertoire includes some 600,000 distinct CDR3 sequences, 9% to 15% of them detected once, and more than 13% sits in the top ten. Overall study results and limits: Some clonotypes were seen in both the CD4 and the CD8 compartments. These made up a small share and likely arose from convergent recombination. Most clones from primary vaccination resurfaced after the booster (nearly 97% CD4, approximately 87% CD8).

There are many counts of this clonotype. Its target is not known. This sample comprised PBMCs, obtained on the day of the yellow fever booster vaccination. This clonotype was obtained from a man between 25 and 39 years old who received the YFV17D yellow fever vaccine.

The CDR3 sequence: CASMNLRAGAGGTQYF. For the CDR3, the DNA is TGTGCCAGCATGAATCTACGGGCGGGAGCGGGGGGGACCCAGTACTTC. This chain joins TRBV7-2 and TRBJ2-5; 9 positions agree with TRBD2. Looked up from germline, CDR1 is SGHTA and CDR2 is FQGNSA. There are 16 residues in the CDR3. V shed 7 bases and J 7 bases; nucleotides not matched to a gene: 16.